The entry below describes one T cell receptor delta chain. A far larger clone is a single base away, which makes a read error likely. This same CDR3 is encoded by further DNA sequences in the sample. The entry originates in a study of γδ T cells in repeated Plasmodium falciparum infection. TCRdb redid clone calling on the multiplex PCR reads using CATT. The profile shows about 89,000 delta-chain clones, 1.4% of them singletons. The CDR3 spans 23 residues. Per the germline V gene, CDR1 is TSWWSYY and CDR2 is QGS. The J segment lost 5 bases and the V segment lost 2 bases, leaving 31 bases of the junction unmatched. Vgamma9/Vdelta2+ and Vdelta2-negative gammadelta T cells were flow-sorted from PBMC for bulk sequencing.

The clonotype was recovered from a pool of human donors (malaria-infected and uninfected, not separated). Sequencing was done on a sample of gamma-delta T cells from blood. This chain connects TRDV1 to TRDJ1; 8 nucleotides align to TRDD3. In nucleotides, the CDR3 is TGTGCTCTTGGGGAAAAGGTCCTACGTGCGTTTGAGTTCTGGGGATACTGCTCAGATAAACTCATCTTT. Its protein is CALGEKVLRAFEFWGYCSDKLIF.